The source of this T cell receptor beta chain is a study of Ad26.COV2.S vaccination and SARS-CoV-2 variants (dated by TCRdb to the early 2020s). As for the study more broadly: Donors in the vaccine arm were drawn from COV1001, a phase I-IIa trial of Ad26.COV2.S in healthy adults that was multicentre, randomized, double-blind and placebo-controlled. Ad26.COV2.S was administered intramuscularly at a dose of 5x10^10 or 1x10^11 viral particles, either as one shot or as two shots given 56 days apart. Sequencing of the TCRbeta repertoire served to evaluate the specificity and breadth of SARS-CoV-2-reactive T cell receptors following Ad26.COV2.S vaccination. A total of approximately 30 samples were included in the TCR-sequenced set, comprising around 19 Ad26.COV2.S vaccine recipients, 5 placebo recipients and 8 SARS-CoV-2 convalescent individuals. Trial participants were randomized into five groups of five: low-dose or high-dose Ad26.COV2.S given once or twice, or placebo on both occasions. Investigators did not know the trial group allocation while performing experiments and assessing outcomes. The paper's findings and limits, for the study overall: The authors noted that the TCR breadth and depth analyses may have underestimated total T cell responses. Comparing responses between vaccine doses or regimens was not something the study was powered to do. Spike-specific TCR breadth was higher in Ad26.COV2.S recipients than in placebo recipients (P = 0.0014). Vaccine and placebo recipients had comparable non-spike TCR breadth, which fits with the vaccine containing only spike. After vaccination, substantial breadth of spike-specific CD8+ and CD4+ T cell responses was reported.

TCRbeta CDR3 regions were sequenced with the immunoSEQ Assay. After extraction, genomic DNA underwent amplification by bias-controlled multiplex PCR, followed by high-throughput sequencing. The authors' analysis ran thus. Collapsing and filtering of sequences were performed to quantify the absolute abundance of each unique TCRbeta CDR3 region. T cell fraction was estimated by normalizing TCRbeta template counts to usable DNA, which was measured by amplifying reference genes present in all nucleated cells. Repertoire TCRs were annotated as SARS-CoV-2-specific by exact matching of V gene, CDR3 amino acid sequence and J gene to a known reactive TCR set. MIRA supplied the reference SARS-CoV-2 TCR set, which was filtered for enrichment in COVID-19-positive ImmuneCODE repertoires so that public or cross-reactive TCRs were removed. Using the MIRA antigens, annotated TCRs were further analysed by specific ORF or by position within an ORF. Breadth was defined as annotated unique rearrangements over total unique productive rearrangements; depth was the summed frequency of those rearrangements. Two-sided Wilcoxon rank-sum tests were applied when comparing TCR breadth between groups. TCRdb holds this immuneACCESS table with in-frame rearrangements only. Some clones are missing; in checked studies, unresolved V genes explain under half, and the rest has no known cause. That table is the source of V, J and clone size, and D and trimming were worked out from the DNA. Recorded for this sample are around 450,000 clones; about 93% of them occurred a single time. Roughly an eighth of the sample rests with the top ten.

The treatment or condition label for this specimen denotes: 15 to 20 received Ad26.COV2.S at low or high dose, single or two shots; about 5 received placebo; per-sample allocation not given. For vaccine and placebo recipients, repertoires were sequenced using samples collected on day 63 after the first injection. In Cohort 1b, more than 20 adults aged 18-55 years were enrolled at a single site in Boston, USA, between 29 July and 7 August 2020. Ad26.COV2.S was a replication-incompetent adenovirus type 26 vector expressing a prefusion-stabilized SARS-CoV-2 spike protein from the original Wuhan strain. In this sample, this clone turned up once. The antigen it recognizes is unknown. No clone much larger than this one lies a single base away; base qualities are absent. The germline V end is reduced by 6 bases and the J end by 1 base; junction bases left unmatched: 9. The CDR3, from cysteine to phenylalanine, totals 15 residues. Only CDR3 DNA is held: 45 bases, read in frame from base 1.

This clonotype was sampled from a person aged 18-60 years who received the Ad26.COV2.S COVID-19 vaccine or a placebo. The sample in question was peripheral blood, obtained in a trial of Ad26.COV2.S vaccine versus placebo. This sequence uses TRBV23-1 and TRBJ2-7; 7 bases in between match TRBD1. TRBV23-1 is given ORF status, its function remaining uncertain. The CDR3 amino acid sequence is: CASSHRDSLSYEQYF. The DNA sequence reads TGCGCCAGCAGCCACCGGGACAGCTTATCCTACGAGCAGTACTTC.